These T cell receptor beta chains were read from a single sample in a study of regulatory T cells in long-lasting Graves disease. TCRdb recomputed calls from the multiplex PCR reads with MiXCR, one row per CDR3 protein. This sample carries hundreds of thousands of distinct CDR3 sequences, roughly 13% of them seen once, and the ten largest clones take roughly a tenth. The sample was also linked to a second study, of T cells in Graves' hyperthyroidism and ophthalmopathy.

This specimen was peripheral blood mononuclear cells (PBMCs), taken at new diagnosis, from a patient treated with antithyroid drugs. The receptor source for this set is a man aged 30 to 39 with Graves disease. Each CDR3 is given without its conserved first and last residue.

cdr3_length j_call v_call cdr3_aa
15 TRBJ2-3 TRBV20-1 SVSSRLSGRGADTQY
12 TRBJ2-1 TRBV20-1 SARRGSTYNEQF
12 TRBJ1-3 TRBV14 ASSHRASGNTIY
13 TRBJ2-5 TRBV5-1 ASSLGDRAGETQY
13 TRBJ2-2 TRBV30 AWSVRGLHTGELF
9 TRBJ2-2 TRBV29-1 SGQNTGERF
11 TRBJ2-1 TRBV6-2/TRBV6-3 ASSFQEYNEQF
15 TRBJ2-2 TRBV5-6 ASSLVVADPTSGELF
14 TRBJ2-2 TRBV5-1 ASSPTGGLNTGELF
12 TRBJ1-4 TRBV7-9 AGSLGQANEKLF
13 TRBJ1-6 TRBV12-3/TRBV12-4 ASSSGAPVNSPLH
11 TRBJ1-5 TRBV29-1 SGGQGAGQPQH
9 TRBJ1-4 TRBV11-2 ASSSRDLLF
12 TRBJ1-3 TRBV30 AWGQGIAGNTIY
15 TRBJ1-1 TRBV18 ASSPNAWVPTSTEAF
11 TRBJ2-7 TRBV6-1 ASSRLAGYEQY
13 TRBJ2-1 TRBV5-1 ASSERPDSYNEQF